This is a list of T cell receptor beta chains from one sample in a study of T cells after yellow fever vaccination. MiXCR, applied by TCRdb to the 5' RACE reads, yields one record per CDR3 protein. The sample has tens of thousands of distinct CDR3 sequences, roughly 7.3% seen once. The specimen was CD8+ T cells sorted from PBMCs, collected 15 days after the yellow fever booster vaccination. These receptors were obtained from a man aged 25-40 years who received the YFV17D yellow fever vaccine. The CDR3 runs from the conserved cysteine through the conserved F or W. The order of the fields is V gene, D gene, J gene, clone size, CDR3 protein, CDR3 DNA. A D gene is named only where the DNA matches it firmly. Some rows have no size entry. The others give once, few or many, or a class for an expanded clone.

V: TRBV4-3; D: .; J: TRBJ2-5; size: many; CDR3: CASSHLAEGGETQYF; DNA: TGCGCCAGCAGCCACCTAGCGGAAGGGGGAGAGACCCAGTACTTC
V: TRBV28; D: TRBD2; J: TRBJ2-7; size: many; CDR3: CASSLKAGAVSPYEQYF; DNA: TGTGCCAGCAGTTTAAAGGCGGGAGCGGTGTCTCCCTACGAGCAGTACTTC
V: TRBV7-9; D: .; J: TRBJ1-1; size: many; CDR3: CASSLAGRGTEAFF; DNA: TGTGCCAGCAGCTTAGCGGGACGCGGGACTGAAGCTTTCTTT
V: TRBV7-6; D: .; J: TRBJ2-7; size: many; CDR3: CASSPYGTPYEQYF; DNA: TGTGCCAGCAGCCCTTATGGCACCCCCTACGAGCAGTACTTC
V: TRBV7-8; D: TRBD2; J: TRBJ2-7; size: many; CDR3: CASSLGLAGFEQYF; DNA: TGTGCCAGCAGCTTAGGGCTAGCGGGATTCGAGCAGTACTTC
V: TRBV20-1; D: .; J: TRBJ1-5; size: .; CDR3: CCVWGQAAGWGWPQHF; DNA: TGCTGTGTCTGGGGCCAGGCTGCGGGTTGGGGTTGGCCCCAGCATTTT
V: TRBV7-2; D: .; J: TRBJ2-5; size: many; CDR3: CASSSPGRPRETQYF; DNA: TGTGCCAGCAGCTCCCCGGGAAGACCCCGAGAGACCCAGTACTTC
V: TRBV27; D: .; J: TRBJ2-2; size: many; CDR3: CASSLTPSGELFF; DNA: TGTGCCAGCAGTTTAACTCCATCCGGGGAGCTGTTTTTT
V: TRBV20-1; D: .; J: TRBJ2-1; size: many; CDR3: CSADSPVYAWDEQFF; DNA: TGCAGTGCAGATAGTCCAGTTTACGCCTGGGATGAGCAGTTCTTC
V: TRBV30; D: TRBD1; J: TRBJ2-7; size: once; CDR3: CAWSNHETTGGSMSQGPYEQYF; DNA: TGTGCCTGGAGTAATCATGAAACGACAGGGGGCTCCATGAGCCAGGGACCTTACGAGCAGTACTTC
V: TRBV5-4; D: TRBD1; J: TRBJ1-1; size: few; CDR3: CASSSPGQGFTEAFF; DNA: TGTGCCAGCAGCTCACCGGGACAGGGCTTCACTGAAGCTTTCTTT
V: TRBV7-2; D: .; J: TRBJ2-3; size: many; CDR3: CASSLPFPDTQYF; DNA: TGTGCCAGCAGCTTACCCTTTCCAGATACGCAGTATTTT
V: TRBV7-2; D: .; J: TRBJ2-1; size: many; CDR3: CASSFEGFSYNEQFF; DNA: TGTGCCAGCAGCTTCGAGGGATTCTCCTACAATGAGCAGTTCTTC
V: TRBV14; D: TRBD1; J: TRBJ2-1; size: many; CDR3: CASSQYRTGLNEQFF; DNA: TGTGCCAGCAGCCAATACAGGACAGGGTTGAATGAGCAGTTCTTC
V: TRBV28; D: .; J: TRBJ2-1; size: many; CDR3: CASRNTGEGASYNEQFF; DNA: TGTGCCAGCAGAAATACAGGGGAGGGGGCTTCCTACAATGAGCAGTTCTTC
V: TRBV15; D: .; J: TRBJ2-3; size: many; CDR3: CATSNSGPTDTQYF; DNA: TGTGCCACCAGCAATTCAGGCCCCACAGATACGCAGTATTTT
V: TRBV12-3/TRBV12-4; D: .; J: TRBJ1-6; size: many; CDR3: CASSLEGLGYNSPLHF; DNA: TGTGCCAGCAGTTTAGAAGGGTTAGGGTATAATTCACCCCTCCACTTT
V: TRBV12-3/TRBV12-4; D: .; J: TRBJ1-4; size: many; CDR3: CASSLATVGKLFF; DNA: TGTGCCAGCAGTTTAGCTACAGTTGGGAAACTGTTTTTT